Reported below is one T cell receptor (beta chain). Its antigen is unknown. PCR involved 60 Vbeta and 13 Jbeta primers. Repertoires were generated with immunoSEQ multiplex PCR, while TCRdb's copy carries only in-frame clones and drops some. The sample yields around 140,000 clones, over 60% seen once. This sample was included in a study of cytomegalovirus exposure and HLA in healthy donors. Study overall: In an early release, HLA-typed donors contributed some 80 million unique TCR sequences. Most genotyped donors, 65% to 90% of more than 300, had Caucasian-associated genetic ancestry.

Study-wide points: Earlier analysis found most TCR beta V segments productive about 87% or about 30% of the time. Analyzed later, most CMV-associated TCR beta chains appeared HLA-restricted.

The V end was cut by 4 bases, the J end by 0 bases, with 12 bases between. Germline V gene data show CDR1 as MDHEN and CDR2 as SYDVKM. CDR3 size: 15 residues. The TCR was taken from a woman under 30 in good health and CMV-seronegative. V is TRBV28 and J is TRBJ1-2; possibly TRBD1 for D (6 bases). The sequenced sample was PBMCs. CDR3 DNA: TGTGCCAGCAGTTCTGGGGGCGCCTCTAACTATGGCTACACCTTC. Protein sequence: CASSSGGASNYGYTF.